One and the same sample provided the 31 T cell receptor beta chains below, sequenced in a study of T cell responses to AZD1222 COVID-19 vaccine. Sequencing was performed with immunoSEQ multiplex PCR; in TCRdb, only in-frame clones are kept and a portion is missing. The sample consists of roughly 140,000 clones, around 86% of them appearing once. This material consisted of peripheral blood, taken 28 days after the second AZD1222 dose. The receptors shown here come from an adult who received the AZD1222 COVID-19 vaccine.

This chain links TRBV5-6 with TRBJ2-1, with D perhaps TRBD2 (5 bases). Germline V CDR1 and CDR2: SGHDT, YYEEEE. V dropped 5 bases and J dropped 4 bases, with 16 bases sitting between them. The CDR3 sequence is 15 residues long. The CDR3 DNA reads TGTGCCAGCAGGATTGGAGGCGCGCCGTACAATGAGCAGTTCTTC. Amino acid sequence: CASRIGGAPYNEQFF.

V and J are TRBV7-2 and TRBJ2-7; possible D gene TRBD2, 6 bases. Trimming left V 5 bases short and J 3 bases short, with 14 bases between. The CDR3 is 14 amino acids. The germline V gene has CDR1 SGHTA and CDR2 FQGNSA. Written as DNA, the CDR3 is TGTGCCAGCAGCCCCGGGGTGGAGGGCTACGAGCAGTACTTC. It codes for CASSPGVEGYEQYF.

A few counts support this clone. V and J are TRBV30 and TRBJ2-7; D unclear. The CDR3 totals 17 residues. The V gene lost 0 bases and the J gene lost 4 bases, with 22 bases spanning the gap. The V gene's germline CDR1 is GTSNPN and CDR2 SVGIG (reference sequence). The CDR3 loop reads CAWSVGFGLKGLYEQYF. Here the CDR3 DNA reads TGTGCCTGGAGTGTAGGGTTCGGCCTCAAAGGCCTTTACGAGCAGTACTTC. The variable domain in full, with the rest retrieved from reference TRBV30 and TRBJ2-7, is SQTIHQWPATLVQPVGSPLSLECTVEGTSNPNLYWYRQAAGRGLQLLFYSVGIGQISSEVPQNLSASRPQDRQFILSSKKLLLSDSGFYLCAWSVGFGLKGLYEQYFGPGTRLTVT.

The chain joins TRBV9 to TRBJ1-5, with 9 bases matching TRBD1. The V segment lost 2 bases and the J segment 7 bases; nucleotides outside the gene matches: 4. The CDR3 covers 14 residues. Per the germline V gene, CDR1 is SGDLS and CDR2 is YYNGEE. For the CDR3, the DNA is TGTGCCAGCAGCGTTGGGACAGGGAAGCAGCCCCAGCATTTT. Translation gives CASSVGTGKQPQHF.

CDR3 sequence: CASSYPPGQGAKGNTIYF. CDR3 nucleotide sequence: TGTGCCAGCAGTTACCCCCCCGGGCAGGGGGCGAAGGGAAACACCATATATTTT. The chain employs TRBV6-2 or TRBV6-3 and TRBJ1-3; 8 positions agree with TRBD1. The CDR3 is 18 amino acids. Germline V gene lookup returns CDR1 MNHEY and CDR2 SVGEGT. The trim removed 2 bases at V and 4 bases at J, leaving 13 bases unmatched.

The rearrangement links TRBV28 to TRBJ2-7; 8 bases align to TRBD2. V lost 6 bases and J lost 5; bases outside the gene matches: 3. Per the germline V gene, CDR1 is MDHEN and CDR2 is SYDVKM. The CDR3 has 12 residues. The CDR3 region is CASSPAGDEQYF. In DNA, the CDR3 is TGTGCCAGCAGCCCAGCGGGAGACGAGCAGTACTTC.

This clone was observed once. The V gene is TRBV28, the J gene TRBJ1-2; a possible D gene is TRBD1 (5 bases). Germline V gene lookup returns CDR1 MDHEN and CDR2 SYDVKM. This CDR3 is 11 amino acids long. V was shortened by 6 bases and J by 8 bases, with 10 bases between the two germline ends. The CDR3 DNA follows: TGTGCCAGCAGCCGACAGACGGGCTACACCTTC. This gives the protein CASSRQTGYTF.

V and J are TRBV5-1 and TRBJ2-5, with 8 nucleotides matching TRBD2. The CDR3 is 19 amino acids. From germline, CDR1 is SGHRS and CDR2 YFSETQ. The trim removed 5 bases at V and 4 bases at J, leaving 22 bases unmatched. The CDR3 coding sequence is TGCGCCAGCAGTCTGGAAGGGTTACCGGGACTAGGGATTCGAGAGACCCAGTACTTC. The encoded protein is CASSLEGLPGLGIRETQYF.

The chain recombines TRBV2 with TRBJ1-1; possible D gene TRBD1, 5 bases. The CDR3 is made up of 13 amino acids. The V end was cut by 4 bases, the J end by 0 bases, with 6 bases between. Germline V gene lookup returns CDR1 SNHLY and CDR2 FYNNEI. The CDR3: CASSGGLNTEAFF. In nucleotides, the CDR3 is TGTGCCAGCAGTGGGGGCTTGAACACTGAAGCTTTCTTT.

The rearrangement links TRBV7-2 to TRBJ1-3; D is possibly TRBD1 (6 bases). The CDR3 runs to 17 residues. Germline loops: CDR1 SGHTA, CDR2 FQGNSA. V lost 2 bases to trimming and J lost 0 bases, with 14 bases between them. CDR3: CASSLSKGQSSGNTIYF. For the CDR3, the DNA is TGTGCCAGCAGCTTAAGTAAGGGACAAAGCTCTGGAAACACCATATATTTT. Based on the CDR3 plus reference TRBV7-2 and TRBJ1-3, the full variable domain is GAGVSQSPSNKVTEKGKDVELRCDPISGHTALYWYRQSLGQGLEFLIYFQGNSAPDKSGLPSDRFSAERTGGSVSTLTIQRTQQEDSAVYLCASSLSKGQSSGNTIYFGEGSWLTVV.

Remarks on this clone: Other DNA sequences of this sample code for an identical CDR3. The rearrangement links TRBV4-3 to TRBJ2-2; D remains ambiguous. This CDR3 is 14 amino acids long. V was trimmed by 1 base and J by 7 bases, leaving 10 bases between them. Germline-derived CDR1 and CDR2 are LGHNA and YSLEER. The CDR3 protein is CASSQASLGGELFF. The CDR3, as DNA: TGCGCCAGCAGCCAAGCCAGCCTCGGCGGGGAGCTGTTTTTT.

The chain is built from TRBV28 and TRBJ1-4, with D perhaps matching TRBD1 (6 bases). The CDR3 consists of 16 residues. Germline values: CDR1 MDHEN, CDR2 SYDVKM. Trimming took off 4 bases at V and 0 bases at J, with 12 bases between the two ends. The CDR3 region is CASSSMTGATNEKLFF. The CDR3 DNA sequence: TGTGCCAGCAGTTCAATGACAGGCGCAACTAATGAAAAACTGTTTTTT.

The chain links TRBV19 to TRBJ1-5; D remains unclear. V lost 4 bases and J 4 bases, leaving 20 bases between the germline ends. The CDR3 spans 17 residues. Germline V gives CDR1 LNHDA, CDR2 SQIVND (reference sequence). In nucleotides, the CDR3 is TGTGCCAGTAGTACCTTGGCGGCTCCAATTTCAAATCAGCCCCAGCATTTT. Translation gives CASSTLAAPISNQPQHF.

This clone was seen a handful of times. The chain carries TRBV27 and TRBJ2-3, with D uncertain. Trimming stripped 8 bases from V and 0 bases from J, with 15 bases between. From germline, CDR1 is MNHEY and CDR2 SMNVEV (reference sequence). The CDR3 length is 15 residues. The CDR3: CASSSLTLSTDTQYF. The CDR3 nucleotides read TGTGCCAGCTCCTCGTTAACCCTAAGCACAGATACGCAGTATTTT.

The chain links TRBV19 to TRBJ1-2; 7 nucleotides align to TRBD1. Germline V gene lookup returns CDR1 LNHDA and CDR2 SQIVND (reference sequence). CDR3 length equals 13 residues. V lost 4 bases and J lost 6; bases outside the gene matches: 5. The CDR3 nucleotides read TGTGCCAGTAGTACTCTACAGGGGAATGGCTACACCTTC. Its protein is CASSTLQGNGYTF.

The chain carries TRBV15 and TRBJ2-5; D unresolved. The V gene's germline CDR1 is LNHNV and CDR2 YYDKDF (reference sequence). Trimming removed 0 bases at V and 4 bases at J, with 6 bases between. The CDR3 consists of 13 residues. This CDR3 reads CATSRDLRETQYF. The CDR3 bases are TGTGCCACCAGCAGAGATCTTCGAGAGACCCAGTACTTC.

The genes are TRBV2 and TRBJ2-7; possible D gene TRBD1, 6 bases. The CDR3 spans 13 residues. Germline CDR1 and CDR2: SNHLY and FYNNEI. The ends were cut back, 5 bases at V and 4 bases at J, with 12 bases in the middle. CDR3 residues: CASSIKQGYEQYF. DNA of the CDR3: TGTGCCAGCAGTATTAAACAGGGATACGAGCAGTACTTC.

This chain links TRBV5-1 with TRBJ1-1, with 11 nucleotides matching TRBD1. V shed 4 bases and J 4 bases; nucleotides not matched to a gene: 15. The CDR3 totals 18 residues. CDR1 is SGHRS and CDR2 is YFSETQ in the germline V gene. CDR3 residues: CASSTQDRGRVSITEAFF. CDR3 nucleotides: TGCGCCAGCAGCACCCAGGACAGGGGGCGCGTCAGTATCACTGAAGCTTTCTTT.

V and J are TRBV3-1 (or the pseudogene TRBV3-2) and TRBJ1-5; 8 bases align to TRBD1. The CDR3 consists of 22 residues. V lost 0 bases and J lost 1; bases outside the gene matches: 20. Germline V gives CDR1 LGHDT, CDR2 YNNKEL (reference sequence). The CDR3 DNA is TGTGCCAGCAGCCAAGATCCGATTAAGTACACAGGGGGTGATGGGAGCAATCAGCCCCAGCATTTT. Protein product: CASSQDPIKYTGGDGSNQPQHF.

This CDR3 is CASSQGLAENSYNEQFF. The CDR3 coding sequence is TGTGCCAGCAGCCAAGGGCTAGCGGAAAACTCCTACAATGAGCAGTTCTTC. This sequence joins TRBV3-1 (or the pseudogene TRBV3-2) and TRBJ2-1; 7 bases match TRBD2. Germline CDR1 LGHDT, CDR2 YNNKEL (reference sequence). The trim removed 1 base at V and 0 bases at J, leaving 6 bases unmatched. CDR3 size: 17 residues.

This chain uses TRBV4-3 with TRBJ1-1; D remains unclear. Germline CDR1 reads LGHNA; CDR2 reads YSLEER. The CDR3 covers 14 residues. Trimming cost V 0 bases and J 4 bases, with 9 bases left between them. DNA of the CDR3: TGCGCCAGCAGCCAAGAAGCGAGGGCCACTGAAGCTTTCTTT. Its protein is CASSQEARATEAFF.

This rearrangement joins TRBV3-1 (or the pseudogene TRBV3-2) to TRBJ2-6, with D hard to call. This CDR3 comprises 18 residues. The germline V gene has CDR1 LGHDT and CDR2 YNNKEL (reference sequence). V was trimmed by 2 bases and J by 0 bases, leaving 14 bases between them. The CDR3 sequence: CASSQFERTSSGANVLTF. CDR3 sequence (DNA): TGTGCCAGCAGCCAATTCGAGCGCACCAGCTCTGGGGCCAACGTCCTGACTTTC.

This chain joins TRBV5-4 and TRBJ2-5; D unclear. The CDR3 length is 15 residues. Germline V lookup: CDR1 SGHNT, CDR2 YYREEE (reference sequence). V shed 0 bases and J shed 5 bases, with 14 bases lying between them. Written as DNA, the CDR3 is TGTGCCAGCAGCTTGGGGCATCCCTTACGGGAGACCCAGTACTTC. It yields the protein CASSLGHPLRETQYF. The complete variable domain, with remaining parts taken from reference TRBV5-4 and TRBJ2-5, reads ETGVTQSPTHLIKTRGQQVTLRCSSQSGHNTVSWYQQALGQGPQFIFQYYREEENGRGNFPPRFSGLQFPNYSSELNVNALELDDSALYLCASSLGHPLRETQYFGPGTRLLVL.

The rearrangement links TRBV15 to TRBJ1-3; D uncertain. The CDR3 has 15 amino acids. Per germline, CDR1 LNHNV and CDR2 YYDKDF (reference sequence). V dropped 1 base and J dropped 3 bases, with 10 bases sitting between them. CDR3 nucleotides: TGTGCCACCAGCAGAGGTATTCCGAATGGAAACACCATATATTTT. Translating it yields CATSRGIPNGNTIYF.

This sequence joins TRBV19 and TRBJ2-7; maybe TRBD2 (6 bases). The CDR3 loop spans 14 amino acids. V dropped 7 bases and J dropped 7 bases, with 20 bases sitting between them. Germline CDR1 and CDR2: LNHDA and SQIVND (reference sequence). Here the CDR3 reads CASTEGSSGGEQYF. CDR3 sequence (DNA): TGTGCCAGTACCGAGGGAAGTAGCGGAGGGGAGCAGTACTTC.

This clone was recorded only once. V and J are TRBV7-2 and TRBJ1-1; D possibly corresponds to TRBD1 (6 bases). CDR1 and CDR2 (germline): SGHTA, FQGNSA. This CDR3 region has 15 residues. V was cut by 2 bases and J by 1 base, with 11 bases left in between. The DNA of the CDR3 is TGTGCCAGCAGCTTAACCGGGACAAAGAACACTGAAGCTTTCTTT. Amino acid sequence: CASSLTGTKNTEAFF.

The chain has TRBV6-2 or TRBV6-3 and TRBJ1-1; D not resolved. Germline V gene lookup returns CDR1 MNHEY and CDR2 SVGEGT. This CDR3 region has 14 residues. V shed 0 bases and J shed 4 bases, with 9 bases lying between them. The CDR3 protein is CASSYSKGSTEAFF. The CDR3 DNA is TGTGCCAGCAGTTACTCGAAGGGTTCCACTGAAGCTTTCTTT.

The V gene is TRBV18, the J gene TRBJ2-6; no reliable D call. The CDR3 consists of 16 residues. The germline V gene has CDR1 KGHSH and CDR2 LQKENI. Trimming stripped 6 bases from V and 0 bases from J, with 12 bases between. The DNA for the CDR3 is TGTGCCAGCTCCCTGACCGGACCCTCTGGGGCCAACGTCCTGACTTTC. It translates to CASSLTGPSGANVLTF.

This clone was seen a few times. The chain uses TRBV28 and TRBJ1-2, with 7 bases that match TRBD1. Germline-derived CDR1 and CDR2 are MDHEN and SYDVKM. The CDR3 is 15 residues long. J gave up 8 bases and V 3 bases, and 12 bases lay outside the gene matches. For the CDR3, the DNA is TGTGCCAGCAGTTTTTTTGGACAGGCGGCGAGGGGCTACACCTTC. Translated: CASSFFGQAARGYTF.

V gene TRBV5-1 combines with J gene TRBJ1-6; D unclear. The CDR3 contains 16 residues. Germline values: CDR1 SGHRS, CDR2 YFSETQ. V lost 4 bases and J 6 bases, leaving 17 bases between the germline ends. This chain's CDR3 is CASSLREVAGNSPLHF. The CDR3, as DNA: TGCGCCAGCAGCCTTCGAGAGGTGGCGGGTAATTCACCCCTCCACTTT.

This clone appeared once. This rearrangement joins TRBV9 to TRBJ1-2, with D maybe TRBD1 (6 bases). The V gene's germline CDR1 is SGDLS and CDR2 YYNGEE. The CDR3 length is 14 residues. V lost 3 bases to trimming and J lost 8 bases, with 17 bases between them. The CDR3 protein is CASSANRAAGGYTF. DNA for the CDR3: TGTGCCAGCAGCGCTAACAGGGCGGCGGGGGGCTACACCTTC.